These T cell receptor beta chains were read from a single sample in a study of post-analysis software for immune sequencing data. TCRdb reprocessed the PCR reads with MiXCR, giving one entry per CDR3 protein. The table shows some 690,000 distinct CDR3 sequences, with approximately 30% occurring only once. The specimen sequenced was blood. These receptors were obtained from a girl aged 5 to 17 with multiple sclerosis. Both conserved end residues are trimmed from each CDR3. Clone size is not always given. Where it is, it says once, few, many or a class for expanded clones.

clone_size: .; v_call: TRBV20-1; j_call: TRBJ1-5; cdr3_aa: SASGDRDSPNQPQH
clone_size: .; v_call: TRBV7-9; j_call: TRBJ2-3; cdr3_aa: ASSIVRGGADTQY
clone_size: .; v_call: TRBV6-2/TRBV6-3; j_call: TRBJ2-1; cdr3_aa: ASSFDYQGGEQF
clone_size: .; v_call: TRBV9; j_call: TRBJ2-5; cdr3_aa: ASTGTSAQETQY
clone_size: .; v_call: TRBV28; j_call: TRBJ2-7; cdr3_aa: ASTSSGRAAEYEQY
clone_size: .; v_call: TRBV20-1; j_call: TRBJ1-2; cdr3_aa: SASGGRGRGGYT
clone_size: .; v_call: TRBV20-1; j_call: TRBJ2-5; cdr3_aa: SASSGSGELWETQY
clone_size: .; v_call: TRBV28; j_call: TRBJ1-2; cdr3_aa: ASSSSPDVYGYT
clone_size: many; v_call: TRBV20-1; j_call: TRBJ2-1; cdr3_aa: SARDPSGGEVNEQF
clone_size: few; v_call: TRBV4-3; j_call: TRBJ1-6; cdr3_aa: ASSQELSIYNSPLH
clone_size: .; v_call: TRBV7-2; j_call: TRBJ2-7; cdr3_aa: ASRPGSGPYEQY
clone_size: .; v_call: TRBV7-6; j_call: TRBJ2-7; cdr3_aa: ASSPGGTSGQY
clone_size: few; v_call: TRBV20-1; j_call: TRBJ2-4; cdr3_aa: SARGLRGLSKNIQY
clone_size: .; v_call: TRBV7-2; j_call: TRBJ2-7; cdr3_aa: ASSFHRGSYEQY
clone_size: .; v_call: TRBV5-6; j_call: TRBJ2-7; cdr3_aa: ASSSDSPSGEQY
clone_size: few; v_call: TRBV7-2; j_call: TRBJ2-3; cdr3_aa: ASSLGGGKDTQY
clone_size: .; v_call: TRBV10-3; j_call: TRBJ2-3; cdr3_aa: AIGPGLAGPSTDTQY
clone_size: .; v_call: TRBV6-5; j_call: TRBJ2-3; cdr3_aa: ASRHSSGSAVDTQY
clone_size: .; v_call: TRBV24-1; j_call: TRBJ2-1; cdr3_aa: TTSDRQGSYNEQF
clone_size: .; v_call: TRBV6-6; j_call: TRBJ1-2; cdr3_aa: ASSYRDRVYGYT
clone_size: .; v_call: TRBV20-1; j_call: TRBJ1-2; cdr3_aa: SASPDLIDYGYT
clone_size: few; v_call: TRBV6-6; j_call: TRBJ1-5; cdr3_aa: ASSYSGQGLPVEH
clone_size: many; v_call: TRBV3-1; j_call: TRBJ2-3; cdr3_aa: ASSQRAGRTSTDTQY
clone_size: .; v_call: TRBV7-2; j_call: TRBJ1-6; cdr3_aa: ASSSTGADSPPH
clone_size: .; v_call: TRBV12-3/TRBV12-4; j_call: TRBJ2-3; cdr3_aa: ASSFLQRDTQY
clone_size: .; v_call: TRBV5-5; j_call: TRBJ1-6; cdr3_aa: ASSIADRVGNSPLH
clone_size: .; v_call: TRBV7-2; j_call: TRBJ2-1; cdr3_aa: ASSLWGNEQF
clone_size: .; v_call: TRBV20-1; j_call: TRBJ2-7; cdr3_aa: RAGPDFYEQY
clone_size: .; v_call: TRBV20-1; j_call: TRBJ2-7; cdr3_aa: SARQGMNEQY
clone_size: few; v_call: TRBV28; j_call: TRBJ2-1; cdr3_aa: ASIEAGGPITYNEQF
clone_size: few; v_call: TRBV5-6; j_call: TRBJ1-1; cdr3_aa: ASSFARSVTEAF
clone_size: few; v_call: TRBV5-6; j_call: TRBJ1-5; cdr3_aa: ASSLDRGSVQPQH
clone_size: few; v_call: TRBV28; j_call: TRBJ2-5; cdr3_aa: ASSSQQGQETQY
clone_size: .; v_call: TRBV15; j_call: TRBJ2-3; cdr3_aa: ATSTGTSGADTQY
clone_size: few; v_call: TRBV4-1; j_call: TRBJ1-2; cdr3_aa: ASSQEQGNYGYT
clone_size: few; v_call: TRBV4-3; j_call: TRBJ2-1; cdr3_aa: ASSQEDRGHNEQF
clone_size: .; v_call: TRBV7-2; j_call: TRBJ2-1; cdr3_aa: ASSLVSGESYEQF
clone_size: .; v_call: TRBV5-1; j_call: TRBJ2-3; cdr3_aa: ASSWGTVVDTQY
clone_size: .; v_call: TRBV28; j_call: TRBJ2-7; cdr3_aa: ASSPDRGGEQY
clone_size: few; v_call: TRBV3-1; j_call: TRBJ2-7; cdr3_aa: ASSHDGGSNYEQY
clone_size: many; v_call: TRBV29-1; j_call: TRBJ2-5; cdr3_aa: SVDRTQETQY
clone_size: .; v_call: TRBV7-3; j_call: TRBJ2-5; cdr3_aa: ASRFTGTEETQY